This T cell receptor (beta chain) was captured by sequencing in a study of blood T cell repertoires in COVID-19. Looking at the study overall: Acute-phase and convalescent COVID-19 samples originated in the United States, Italy and Spain. T cells, B-cell-depleted T cells, or PBMCs supplied cDNA or gDNA.

In the original workflow: The assay estimated nucleated cells by amplifying reference gene primers. Sequencing was performed with immunoSEQ multiplex PCR; in TCRdb, only in-frame clones are kept and a portion is missing. That table is the source of V, J and clone size, and D and trimming were worked out from the DNA. The sample records 120,000 to 150,000 clones, more than 75% being singletons. Between the trimmed V and J ends, which lost 1 base and 0 bases, there was a span of 9 bases. The germline CDR1 and CDR2 sequences are SSHAT and FNYEAQ (reference sequence). The CDR3 has 16 amino acids. The receptor comes from a man in his sixties with active or convalescent COVID-19. The chain joins TRBV7-7 to TRBJ2-2; unclear D gene. The sample taken for sequencing was peripheral blood. The CDR3 DNA is TGTGCCAGCAGCTTAGGCGGCGGAACGAACACCGGGGAGCTGTTTTTT. It is translated as CASSLGGGTNTGELFF. Combining the CDR3 with reference TRBV7-7 and TRBJ2-2 gives the whole variable domain GAGVSQSPRYKVTKRGQDVTLRCDPISSHATLYWYQQALGQGPEFLTYFNYEAQPDKSGLPSDRFSAERPEGSISTLTIQRTEQRDSAMYRCASSLGGGTNTGELFFGEGSRLTVL.